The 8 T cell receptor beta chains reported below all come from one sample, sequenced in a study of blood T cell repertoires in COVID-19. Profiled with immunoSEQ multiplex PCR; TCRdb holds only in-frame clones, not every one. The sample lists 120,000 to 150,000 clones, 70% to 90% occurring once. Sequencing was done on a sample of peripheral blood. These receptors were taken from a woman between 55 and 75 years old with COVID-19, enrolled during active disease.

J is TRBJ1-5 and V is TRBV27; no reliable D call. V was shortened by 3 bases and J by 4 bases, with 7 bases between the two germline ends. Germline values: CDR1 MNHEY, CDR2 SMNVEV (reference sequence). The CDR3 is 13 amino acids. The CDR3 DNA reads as TGTGCCAGCAGTTTTTCCAGAAATCAGCCCCAGCATTTT. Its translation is CASSFSRNQPQHF.

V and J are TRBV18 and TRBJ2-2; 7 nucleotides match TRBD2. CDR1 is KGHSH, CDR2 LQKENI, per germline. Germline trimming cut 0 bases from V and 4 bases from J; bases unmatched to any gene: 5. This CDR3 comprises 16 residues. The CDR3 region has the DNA TGTGCCAGCTCACCACCCCCAAGCGGGGTCACCGGGGAGCTGTTTTTT. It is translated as CASSPPPSGVTGELFF.

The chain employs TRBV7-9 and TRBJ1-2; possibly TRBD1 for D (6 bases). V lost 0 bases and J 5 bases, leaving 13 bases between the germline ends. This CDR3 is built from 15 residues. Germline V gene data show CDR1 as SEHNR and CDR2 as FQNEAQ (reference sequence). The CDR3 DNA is TGTGCCAGCAGCTTAGCGAGACAGGCCGGGTATGGCTACACCTTC. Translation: CASSLARQAGYGYTF. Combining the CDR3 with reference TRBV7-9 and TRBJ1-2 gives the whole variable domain DTGVSQNPRHKITKRGQNVTFRCDPISEHNRLYWYRQTLGQGPEFLTYFQNEAQLEKSRLLSDRFSAERPKGSFSTLEIQRTEQGDSAMYLCASSLARQAGYGYTFGSGTRLTVV.

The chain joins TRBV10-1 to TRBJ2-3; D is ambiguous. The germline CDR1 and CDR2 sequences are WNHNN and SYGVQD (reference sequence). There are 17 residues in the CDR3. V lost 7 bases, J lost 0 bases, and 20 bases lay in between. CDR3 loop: CASIIDQILRSTDTQYF. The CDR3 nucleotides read TGCGCCAGCATTATAGACCAGATTCTGCGGAGCACAGATACGCAGTATTTT.

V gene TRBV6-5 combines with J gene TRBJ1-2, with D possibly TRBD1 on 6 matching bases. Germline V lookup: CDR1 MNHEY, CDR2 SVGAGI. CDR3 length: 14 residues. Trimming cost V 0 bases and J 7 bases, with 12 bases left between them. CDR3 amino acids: CASSYSGAGAGYTF. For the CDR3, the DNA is TGTGCCAGCAGTTACTCTGGGGCAGGGGCTGGCTACACCTTC.

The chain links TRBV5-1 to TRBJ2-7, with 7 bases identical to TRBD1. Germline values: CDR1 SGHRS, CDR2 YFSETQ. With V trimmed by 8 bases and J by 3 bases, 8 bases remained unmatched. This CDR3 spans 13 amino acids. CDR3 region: CASADRVGYEQYF. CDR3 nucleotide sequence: TGCGCCAGTGCAGACAGGGTCGGCTACGAGCAGTACTTC.

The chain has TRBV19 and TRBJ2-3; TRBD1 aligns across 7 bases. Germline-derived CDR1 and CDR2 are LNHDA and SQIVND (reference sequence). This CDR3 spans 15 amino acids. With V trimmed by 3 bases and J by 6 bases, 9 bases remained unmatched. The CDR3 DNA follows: TGTGCCAGTAGTATGTGGACAGGTGATGGGGATACGCAGTATTTT. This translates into CASSMWTGDGDTQYF.

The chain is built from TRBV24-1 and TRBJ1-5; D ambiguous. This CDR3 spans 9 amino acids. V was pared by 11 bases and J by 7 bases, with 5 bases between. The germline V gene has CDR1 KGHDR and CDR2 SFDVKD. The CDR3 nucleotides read TGTGCCAATCTACAGCCCCAGCATTTT. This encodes CANLQPQHF.